This TCR beta chain comes out of a study of T-cell reconstitution after alpha-beta-depleted transplantation in children. Study-level results: A year had passed since transplant, and T-cell counts and diversity by then came mostly from newly produced T cells. Some patients showed high day-60 TCRbeta diversity, which derived from surviving recipient T cells and thymic progenitors. Alpha-beta T cells about two months after transplant reportedly derived from several hundred expanded graft clones.

At least ten counts were recorded for this clonotype. Its antigen is not identified. Trimming cost V 2 bases and J 10 bases; bases outside gene matches: 24. The germline V gene encodes CDR1 SGHRS and CDR2 YFSETQ. The CDR3 loop spans 20 amino acids. Molecular barcoding with unique molecular identifiers was used for the TCRbeta library. Each CDR3 protein is one row after TCRdb ran MiXCR on the PCR reads. The table has around 5,900 distinct CDR3 sequences, about a sixth seen once; the top ten hold roughly four fifths. The rearrangement links TRBV5-1 to TRBJ2-1; TRBD2 matches 10 bases. The sequenced sample was PBMCs, mostly from graft donor cells, obtained 180 days after TCRalphabeta/CD19-depleted stem cell transplant. The clonotype originates from a patient aged 2 to 9 who had a stem cell transplant for inherited bone marrow failure, so the T cells may come from the graft donor. CDR3 coding DNA: TGCGCCAGCAGCTTTTATCACAGCTTTTGGGGGCTAGCGGGAGTGCACGAGCAGTTCTTC. Translated, it gives CASSFYHSFWGLAGVHEQFF. The whole variable domain, remainder taken from reference TRBV5-1 and TRBJ2-1, is KAGVTQTPRYLIKTRGQQVTLSCSPISGHRSVSWYQQTPGQGLQFLFEYFSETQRNKGNFPGRFSGRQFSNSRSEMNVSTLELGDSALYLCASSFYHSFWGLAGVHEQFFGPGTRLTVL.